The clone carrying this T cell receptor beta chain was observed a handful of times. What it binds is not known. These data are taken from a study of regulatory T cells in long-lasting Graves disease. Study-level results: TRBV28, TRBJ1-2 and TRBJ2-5 emerged as the favored segments in persistent disease. Accuracy may have been reduced by the small sample size.

The CDR3 spans 13 residues. Trimming cost V 6 bases and J 4 bases, with 11 bases left between them. The germline V gene has CDR1 MNHNS and CDR2 SASEGT. iRepertoire HTBI primers and Arm-PCR of CDR3 regions built TCR beta libraries. TCRdb re-derived calls from the multiplex PCR reads in MiXCR, one entry per CDR3 protein. The data contain 450,000 or so distinct CDR3 sequences, about 20% of them singletons. As for time point: persistent/refractory GD, antithyroid drugs over 5 years with positive TRAb. PBMC RNA served as the TCR library source. Each of the patients was recruited from an endocrinology department situated in Xi'an, China.

V and J are TRBV6-1 and TRBJ2-3, with no clear D. This TCR was sampled from a female donor with Graves disease. Sequencing used peripheral blood mononuclear cells (PBMCs), obtained when the disease was refractory, from a patient treated with antithyroid drugs. The chain's CDR3 is CASSRRGADTQYF. The CDR3, as DNA: TGTGCCAGCAGCCGTAGAGGTGCAGATACGCAGTATTTT.